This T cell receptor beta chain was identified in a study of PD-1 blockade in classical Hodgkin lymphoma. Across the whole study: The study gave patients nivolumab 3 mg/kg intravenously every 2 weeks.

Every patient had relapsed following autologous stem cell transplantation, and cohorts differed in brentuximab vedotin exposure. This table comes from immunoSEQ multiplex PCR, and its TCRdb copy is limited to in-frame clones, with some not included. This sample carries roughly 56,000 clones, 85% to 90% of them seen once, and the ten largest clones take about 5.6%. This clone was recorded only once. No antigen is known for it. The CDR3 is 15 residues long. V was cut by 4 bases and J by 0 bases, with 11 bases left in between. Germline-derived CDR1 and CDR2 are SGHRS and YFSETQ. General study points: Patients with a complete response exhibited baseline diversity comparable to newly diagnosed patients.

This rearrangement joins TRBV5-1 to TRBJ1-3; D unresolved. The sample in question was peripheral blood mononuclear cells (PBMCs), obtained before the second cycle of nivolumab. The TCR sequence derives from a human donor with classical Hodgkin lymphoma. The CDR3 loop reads CASSVDGISGNTIYF. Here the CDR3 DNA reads TGCGCCAGCAGCGTGGACGGAATCTCTGGAAACACCATATATTTT.